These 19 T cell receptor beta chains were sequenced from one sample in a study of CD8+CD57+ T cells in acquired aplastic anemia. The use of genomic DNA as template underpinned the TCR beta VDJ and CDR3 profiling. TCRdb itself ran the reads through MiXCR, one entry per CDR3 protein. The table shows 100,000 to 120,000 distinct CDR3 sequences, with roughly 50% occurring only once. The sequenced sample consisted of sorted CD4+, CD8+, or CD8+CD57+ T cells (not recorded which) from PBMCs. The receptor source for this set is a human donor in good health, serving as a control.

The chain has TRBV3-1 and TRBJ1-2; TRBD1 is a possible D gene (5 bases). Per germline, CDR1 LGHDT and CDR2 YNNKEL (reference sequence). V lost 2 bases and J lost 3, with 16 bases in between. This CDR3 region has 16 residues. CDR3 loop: CASSQNEDSPHYGYTF. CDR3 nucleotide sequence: TGTGCCAGCAGCCAAAACGAAGACAGCCCCCACTATGGCTACACCTTC.

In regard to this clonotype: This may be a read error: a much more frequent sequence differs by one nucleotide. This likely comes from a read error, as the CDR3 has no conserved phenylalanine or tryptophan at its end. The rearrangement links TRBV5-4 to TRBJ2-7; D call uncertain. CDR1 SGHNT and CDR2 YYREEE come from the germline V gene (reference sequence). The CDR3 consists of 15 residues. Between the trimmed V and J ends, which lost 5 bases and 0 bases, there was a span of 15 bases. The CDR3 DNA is TGTGCCAGCAGTCCAGGATCCCCGAACTCCTACGAGCAGTACTCC. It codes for CASSPGSPNSYEQYS.

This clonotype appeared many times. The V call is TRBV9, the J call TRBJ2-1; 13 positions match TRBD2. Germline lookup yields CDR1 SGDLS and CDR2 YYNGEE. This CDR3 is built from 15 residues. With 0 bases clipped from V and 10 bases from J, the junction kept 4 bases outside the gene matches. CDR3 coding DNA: TGTGCCAGCAGCGTAGAACTAGCGGGGGGGTCGGAGCAGTTCTTC. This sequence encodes CASSVELAGGSEQFF. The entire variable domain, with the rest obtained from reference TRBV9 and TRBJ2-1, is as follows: DSGVTQTPKHLITATGQRVTLRCSPRSGDLSVYWYQQSLDQGLQFLIQYYNGEERAKGNILERFSAQQFPDLHSELNLSSLELGDSALYFCASSVELAGGSEQFFGPGTRLTVL.

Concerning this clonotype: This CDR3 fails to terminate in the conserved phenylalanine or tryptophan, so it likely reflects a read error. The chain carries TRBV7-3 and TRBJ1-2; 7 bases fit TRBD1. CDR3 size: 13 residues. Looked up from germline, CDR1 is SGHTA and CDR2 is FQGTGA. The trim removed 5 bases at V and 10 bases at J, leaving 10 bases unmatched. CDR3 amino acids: CASSDQTGQTYTL. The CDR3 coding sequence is TGTGCCAGCAGCGACCAGACAGGGCAAACCTACACCCTC.

The CDR3 DNA reads TGTGCCAGTGCTAGAGAAATTAGCGGGGTTAGGGCAGATACGCAGTATTTT. Translating gives CASAREISGVRADTQYF. The chain uses TRBV19 and TRBJ2-3; 8 bases align to TRBD2. Germline lookup yields CDR1 LNHDA and CDR2 SQIVND (reference sequence). V shed 8 bases and J 4 bases; nucleotides not matched to a gene: 17. There are 17 residues in the CDR3. The whole variable domain, remainder taken from reference TRBV19 and TRBJ2-3, is DGGITQSPKYLFRKEGQNVTLSCEQNLNHDAMYWYRQDPGQGLRLIYYSQIVNDFQKGDIAEGYSVSREKKESFPLTVTSAQKNPTAFYLCASAREISGVRADTQYFGPGTRLTVL.

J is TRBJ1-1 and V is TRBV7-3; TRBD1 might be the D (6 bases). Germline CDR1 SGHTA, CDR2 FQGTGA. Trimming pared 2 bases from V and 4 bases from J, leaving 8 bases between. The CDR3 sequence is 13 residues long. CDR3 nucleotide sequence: TGTGCCAGCAGCTTAGGGGGCAGCACTGAAGCTTTCTTT. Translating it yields CASSLGGSTEAFF.

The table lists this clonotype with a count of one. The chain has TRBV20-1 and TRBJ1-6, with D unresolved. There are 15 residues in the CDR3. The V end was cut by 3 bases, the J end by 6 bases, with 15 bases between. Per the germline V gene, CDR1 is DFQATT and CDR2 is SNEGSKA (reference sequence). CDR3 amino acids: CSASQKGMSNSPLHF. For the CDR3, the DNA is TGCAGTGCTAGTCAGAAAGGGATGAGTAATTCACCCCTCCACTTT.

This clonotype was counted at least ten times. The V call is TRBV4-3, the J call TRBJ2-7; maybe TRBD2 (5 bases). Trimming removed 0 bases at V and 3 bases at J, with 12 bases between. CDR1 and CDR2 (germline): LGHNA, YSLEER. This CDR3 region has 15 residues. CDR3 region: CASSQDRGELYEQYF. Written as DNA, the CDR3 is TGCGCCAGCAGCCAAGACCGTGGGGAGCTCTACGAGCAGTACTTC.

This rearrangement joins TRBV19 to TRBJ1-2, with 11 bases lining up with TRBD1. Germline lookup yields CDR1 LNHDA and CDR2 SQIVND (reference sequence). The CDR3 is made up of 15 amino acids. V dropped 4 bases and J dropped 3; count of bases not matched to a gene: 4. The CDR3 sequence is CASSNGQGAYYGYTF. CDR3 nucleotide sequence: TGTGCCAGTAGTAACGGACAGGGGGCATACTATGGCTACACCTTC.

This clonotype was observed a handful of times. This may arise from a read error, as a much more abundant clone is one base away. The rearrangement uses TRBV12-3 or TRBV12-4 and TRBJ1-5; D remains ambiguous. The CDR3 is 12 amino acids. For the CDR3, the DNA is TGTGCCAGCAGAACCGGAAGTCAGCCCCAGCAGTTT. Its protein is CASRTGSQPQQF.

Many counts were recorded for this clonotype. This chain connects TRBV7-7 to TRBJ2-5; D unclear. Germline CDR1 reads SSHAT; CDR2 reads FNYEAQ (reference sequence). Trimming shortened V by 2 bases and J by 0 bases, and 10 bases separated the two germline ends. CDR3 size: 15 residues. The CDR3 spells CASSLFPKYQETQYF. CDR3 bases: TGTGCCAGCAGCTTATTTCCGAAGTACCAAGAGACCCAGTACTTC.

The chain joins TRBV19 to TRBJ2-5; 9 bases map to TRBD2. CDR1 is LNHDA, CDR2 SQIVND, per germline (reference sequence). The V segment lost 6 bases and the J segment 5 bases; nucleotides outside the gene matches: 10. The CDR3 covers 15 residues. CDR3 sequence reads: CASSHEGLAWETQYF. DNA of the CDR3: TGTGCCAGTAGCCACGAAGGACTAGCGTGGGAGACCCAGTACTTC.

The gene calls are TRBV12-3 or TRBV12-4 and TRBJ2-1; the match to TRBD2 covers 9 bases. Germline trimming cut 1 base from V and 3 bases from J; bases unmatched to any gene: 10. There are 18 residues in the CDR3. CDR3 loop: CASSLGVVAGAHYNEQFF. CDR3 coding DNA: TGTGCCAGCAGTTTAGGTGTGGTAGCGGGGGCCCACTACAATGAGCAGTTCTTC.

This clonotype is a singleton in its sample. The CDR3: CASGGLVQGEQFF. In nucleotides, the CDR3 is TGTGCCAGCGGAGGACTAGTTCAGGGTGAGCAGTTCTTC. The rearrangement links TRBV2 to TRBJ2-1; 7 bases align to TRBD2. Germline V CDR1 and CDR2: SNHLY, FYNNEI. After removal of 8 bases from V and 9 bases from J, the junction contained 10 bases not matched to a gene. This CDR3 is built from 13 residues.

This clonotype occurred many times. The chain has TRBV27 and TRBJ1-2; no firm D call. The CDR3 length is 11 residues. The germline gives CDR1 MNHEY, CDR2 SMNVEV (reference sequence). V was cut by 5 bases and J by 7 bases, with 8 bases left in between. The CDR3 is CASSRGVGYTF. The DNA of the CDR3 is TGTGCCAGCAGTCGCGGTGTTGGCTACACCTTC.

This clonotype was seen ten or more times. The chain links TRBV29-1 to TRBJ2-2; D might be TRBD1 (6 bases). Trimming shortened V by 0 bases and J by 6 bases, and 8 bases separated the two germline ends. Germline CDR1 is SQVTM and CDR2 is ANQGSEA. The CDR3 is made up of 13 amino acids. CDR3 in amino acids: CSVEEGGSGELFF. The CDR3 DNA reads TGCAGCGTTGAAGAAGGGGGATCCGGGGAGCTGTTTTTT.

CDR3 region: CSARGTGLSSGNTIYF. The CDR3 DNA follows: TGCAGTGCTAGAGGAACAGGACTTAGCTCTGGAAACACCATATATTTT. V gene TRBV20-1 combines with J gene TRBJ1-3, with TRBD1 as a possible D gene (5 bases). Trimming shortened V by 1 base and J by 0 bases, and 13 bases separated the two germline ends. The V gene's germline CDR1 is DFQATT and CDR2 SNEGSKA (reference sequence). This CDR3 has 16 residues.

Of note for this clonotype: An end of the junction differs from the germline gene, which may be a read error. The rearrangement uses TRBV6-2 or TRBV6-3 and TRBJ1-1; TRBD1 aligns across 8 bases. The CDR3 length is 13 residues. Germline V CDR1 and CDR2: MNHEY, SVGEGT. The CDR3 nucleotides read TGTGCCAGCAGAGGACAGGGCCACACTGGAGCTTTCTTT. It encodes CASRGQGHTGAFF.

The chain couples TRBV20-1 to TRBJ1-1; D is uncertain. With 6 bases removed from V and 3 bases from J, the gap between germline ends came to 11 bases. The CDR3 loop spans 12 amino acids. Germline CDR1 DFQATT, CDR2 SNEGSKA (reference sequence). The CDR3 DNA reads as TGCAGTGCCCTAGGTTGGGACACTGAAGCTTTCTTT. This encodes CSALGWDTEAFF.